A selection of T cell receptor beta chains follows, all from one sample in a study of molecular identifiers for immune sequencing clone quantification. TCRdb re-called the PCR reads through MiXCR, storing one row per CDR3 protein. The repertoire consists of about 630,000 distinct CDR3 sequences, with less than 30% occurring once and the leading ten covering 0.7% to 0.95%. The sequenced material came from naive CD8+ T cells from blood, with Jurkat cell RNA spiked in. These receptors all come from a human donor in good health. Some libraries in this study had Jurkat cell RNA spiked in. CDR3s include the opening cysteine and the closing phenylalanine or tryptophan. Some rows mark clone size as missing; the rest say once, few, many or name a class of expanded clone.

v_call: TRBV6-5
clone_size: many
j_call: TRBJ2-7
cdr3_aa: CASSYGGHFYEQYF

v_call: TRBV7-6
clone_size: few
j_call: TRBJ2-1
cdr3_aa: CASSLNSGRAFLYNEQFF

v_call: TRBV27
clone_size: many
j_call: TRBJ1-5
cdr3_aa: CASSPRSGQPQHF

v_call: TRBV7-8
clone_size: .
j_call: TRBJ1-1
cdr3_aa: CASSFYPDPGTASRASEAFF

v_call: TRBV4-1
clone_size: many
j_call: TRBJ1-4
cdr3_aa: CASSQEDRDGEKLFF

v_call: TRBV13
clone_size: .
j_call: TRBJ2-5
cdr3_aa: CASSLALAEQEAQYF

v_call: TRBV5-1
clone_size: .
j_call: TRBJ2-5
cdr3_aa: CASSFPLAGQETQYF

v_call: TRBV5-1
clone_size: few
j_call: TRBJ1-4
cdr3_aa: CASSSYRGILANEKLFF

v_call: TRBV4-3
clone_size: .
j_call: TRBJ1-3
cdr3_aa: CASSLGGLLSGNTIYF

v_call: TRBV5-1
clone_size: many
j_call: TRBJ2-7
cdr3_aa: CASSLAAPQLASAYEQYF

v_call: TRBV6-1
clone_size: .
j_call: TRBJ1-4
cdr3_aa: CAGGRYNEKLFF